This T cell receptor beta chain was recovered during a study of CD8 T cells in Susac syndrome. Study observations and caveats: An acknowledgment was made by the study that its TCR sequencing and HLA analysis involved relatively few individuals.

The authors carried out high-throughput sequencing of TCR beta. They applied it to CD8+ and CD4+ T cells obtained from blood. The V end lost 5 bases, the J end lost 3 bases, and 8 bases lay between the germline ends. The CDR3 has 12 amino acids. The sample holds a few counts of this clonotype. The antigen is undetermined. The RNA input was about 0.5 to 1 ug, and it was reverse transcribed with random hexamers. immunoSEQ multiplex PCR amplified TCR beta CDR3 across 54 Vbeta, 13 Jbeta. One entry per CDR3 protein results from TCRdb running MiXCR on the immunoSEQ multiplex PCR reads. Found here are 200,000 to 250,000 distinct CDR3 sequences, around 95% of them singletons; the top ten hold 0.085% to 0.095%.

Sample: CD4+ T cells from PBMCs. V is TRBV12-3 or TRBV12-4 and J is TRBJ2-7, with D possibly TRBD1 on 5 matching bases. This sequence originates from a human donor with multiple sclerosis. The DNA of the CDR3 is TGTGCCAGCAGTCTAGGGGACTACGAGCAGTACTTC. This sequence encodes CASSLGDYEQYF.